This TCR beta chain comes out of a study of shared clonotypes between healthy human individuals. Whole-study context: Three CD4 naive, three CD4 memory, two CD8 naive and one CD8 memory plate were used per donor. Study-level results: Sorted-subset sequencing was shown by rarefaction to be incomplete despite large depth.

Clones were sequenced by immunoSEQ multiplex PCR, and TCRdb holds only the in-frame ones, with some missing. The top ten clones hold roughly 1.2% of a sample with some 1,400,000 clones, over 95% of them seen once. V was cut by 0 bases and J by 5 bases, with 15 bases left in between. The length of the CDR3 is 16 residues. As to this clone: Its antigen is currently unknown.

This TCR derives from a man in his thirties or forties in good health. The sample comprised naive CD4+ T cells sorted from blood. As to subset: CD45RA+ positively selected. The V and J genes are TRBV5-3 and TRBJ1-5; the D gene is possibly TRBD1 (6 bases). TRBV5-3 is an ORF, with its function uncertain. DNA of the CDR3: TGTGCCAGAAGCTTGGCACAGGGTTGCTCAGATCAGCCCCAGCATTTT. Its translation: CARSLAQGCSDQPQHF.